One and the same sample provided the 15 T cell receptor beta chains below, sequenced in a study of blood T cell repertoires in COVID-19. Method: immunoSEQ multiplex PCR; TCRdb's copy keeps in-frame clones and lacks some. The sample consists of over 150,000 clones, approximately 86% of them appearing once. The sequenced sample was peripheral blood. The receptor source for this set is a man in his fifties or sixties with active or convalescent COVID-19.

As DNA, the CDR3 is TGTGCCAGTAGTTCCGGGACACCTACCTACAATGAGCAGTTCTTC. Translation: CASSSGTPTYNEQFF. J is TRBJ2-1 and V is TRBV19; a possible D gene is TRBD1 (6 bases). In germline, CDR1 is LNHDA, CDR2 SQIVND (reference sequence). V dropped 5 bases and J dropped 2 bases, with 13 bases sitting between them. The CDR3 totals 15 residues.

The chain links TRBV30 to TRBJ2-7, with D hard to call. The CDR3 is 14 residues long. Germline V gives CDR1 GTSNPN, CDR2 SVGIG (reference sequence). The V end lost 3 bases, the J end lost 5 bases, and 17 bases lay between the germline ends. The CDR3 region has the DNA TGTGCCTGGAGATTAGGTGGGCTTAGGAACGAGCAGTACTTC. It yields the protein CAWRLGGLRNEQYF. The entire variable domain, with the rest obtained from reference TRBV30 and TRBJ2-7, is as follows: SQTIHQWPATLVQPVGSPLSLECTVEGTSNPNLYWYRQAAGRGLQLLFYSVGIGQISSEVPQNLSASRPQDRQFILSSKKLLLSDSGFYLCAWRLGGLRNEQYFGPGTRLTVT.

The chain recombines TRBV12-3 or TRBV12-4 with TRBJ1-2, with D hard to call. Deletions cut 7 bases from V and 7 bases from J, with 10 bases between. The CDR3 totals 11 residues. CDR3 in amino acids: CASTPTAGYTF. CDR3 DNA sequence: TGTGCCAGCACCCCGACTGCTGGCTACACCTTC.

The chain has TRBV23-1 and TRBJ2-5; 8 bases agree with TRBD1. TRBV23-1 is placed among ORFs of uncertain function. Trimming took 0 bases from V and 4 from J; bases not matched to a gene: 7. The CDR3 spans 16 residues. The CDR3, as DNA: TGCGCCAGCAGTCAATCCTGCAGGGGGCTGGGAGAGACCCAGTACTTC. It encodes CASSQSCRGLGETQYF.

The chain recombines TRBV12-3 or TRBV12-4 with TRBJ1-1; D is unresolved. The CDR3 has 11 residues. V dropped 4 bases and J dropped 3 bases, with 3 bases sitting between them. CDR3 protein: CASSSYTEAFF. The CDR3 DNA reads as TGTGCCAGCAGTTCCTACACTGAAGCTTTCTTT.

The chain uses TRBV27 and TRBJ1-5, with D possibly being TRBD1 (6 bases). The length of the CDR3 is 14 residues. The V gene's germline CDR1 is MNHEY and CDR2 SMNVEV (reference sequence). V was pared by 6 bases and J by 4 bases, with 13 bases between. The CDR3 protein is CASSFDRTNQPQHF. In nucleotides, the CDR3 is TGTGCCAGCAGCTTCGACAGGACTAATCAGCCCCAGCATTTT.

V and J are TRBV4-3 and TRBJ2-3, with 8 bases fitting TRBD1. The J segment lost 1 base and the V segment lost 3 bases, leaving 9 bases of the junction unmatched. The germline V gene has CDR1 LGHNA and CDR2 YSLEER. CDR3 length: 17 residues. CDR3 region: CASSQRVSGQGTDTQYF. The DNA of the CDR3 is TGCGCCAGCAGCCAGAGGGTGTCGGGACAGGGCACAGATACGCAGTATTTT.

V and J are TRBV7-3 and TRBJ2-1; the D gene is possibly TRBD2 (5 bases). The CDR3 runs 14 residues. Germline V gene sequence: CDR1 SGHTA, CDR2 FQGTGA. The V gene lost 6 bases and the J gene lost 9 bases, with 18 bases spanning the gap. CDR3 DNA sequence: TGTGCCAGCAGTCCTCTGGGGAGTCGGGGTGAGCAGTTCTTC. Protein product: CASSPLGSRGEQFF.

The chain joins TRBV28 to TRBJ2-3; no reliable D call. V was trimmed by 3 bases and J by 0 bases, leaving 7 bases between them. Germline CDR1 and CDR2: MDHEN and SYDVKM. CDR3 length: 14 amino acids. For the CDR3, the DNA is TGTGCCAGCAGTTTGTCCGGGAGCACAGATACGCAGTATTTT. Translated: CASSLSGSTDTQYF. The entire variable domain, with the rest obtained from reference TRBV28 and TRBJ2-3, is as follows: DVKVTQSSRYLVKRTGEKVFLECVQDMDHENMFWYRQDPGLGLRLIYFSYDVKMKEKGDIPEGYSVSREKKERFSLILESASTNQTSMYLCASSLSGSTDTQYFGPGTRLTVL.

The chain links TRBV5-5 to TRBJ1-1, with a weak D call TRBD1 (5 bases). CDR3 size: 15 residues. Trimming took off 3 bases at V and 8 bases at J, with 20 bases between the two ends. Germline V gives CDR1 SGHKS, CDR2 YYEKEE (reference sequence). The CDR3 reads CASSSAGAGTGEAFF. CDR3 DNA: TGTGCCAGCAGCTCGGCGGGAGCGGGGACGGGCGAAGCTTTCTTT.

The count of this clone is one. The chain recombines TRBV28 with TRBJ1-1; TRBD1 agrees at 8 bases. Trimming cost V 3 bases and J 5 bases; bases outside gene matches: 14. The CDR3 is 17 residues long. Germline values: CDR1 MDHEN, CDR2 SYDVKM. The chain's CDR3 is CASSLRASTRGRTEAFF. The CDR3 coding sequence is TGTGCCAGCAGTTTGAGAGCCTCTACCAGGGGGCGTACTGAAGCTTTCTTT.

The J gene is TRBJ2-5, the V gene TRBV19; 13 bases are a match to TRBD2. CDR1 is LNHDA and CDR2 is SQIVND in the germline V gene (reference sequence). This CDR3 spans 18 amino acids. The junction had 6 bases not matched to a gene; V was cut back by 1 base and J by 1 base. This CDR3 is CASSIGTSGRIFQETQYF. In nucleotides, the CDR3 is TGTGCCAGTAGTATAGGGACTAGCGGGAGAATTTTCCAAGAGACCCAGTACTTC.

The gene calls are TRBV5-1 and TRBJ1-1; possibly TRBD1 for D (5 bases). V dropped 3 bases and J dropped 0 bases, with 9 bases sitting between them. Germline lookup yields CDR1 SGHRS and CDR2 YFSETQ. The CDR3 is made up of 14 amino acids. CDR3 nucleotide sequence: TGCGCCAGCAGCTCGGGGGTCGTGAACACTGAAGCTTTCTTT. Translated, it gives CASSSGVVNTEAFF.

This clone has just a few counts. The genes are TRBV11-3 and TRBJ2-3, with D perhaps matching TRBD2 (7 bases). V was clipped by 8 bases and J by 0 bases, with 15 bases between them. The germline V gene has CDR1 SGHNT and CDR2 YENEEA. This CDR3 contains 15 residues. The DNA for the CDR3 is TGTGCCAGCGCAAAGGGGGGGGCCAGCACAGATACGCAGTATTTT. This translates into CASAKGGASTDTQYF.

This chain connects TRBV14 to TRBJ2-1, with 7 bases fitting TRBD2. With 2 bases clipped from V and 5 bases from J, the junction kept 3 bases outside the gene matches. This CDR3 spans 14 amino acids. Germline V CDR1 and CDR2: SGHDN, FVKESK. The DNA for the CDR3 is TGTGCCAGCAGCCAATCCGGGACTAACAATGAGCAGTTCTTC. Translating gives CASSQSGTNNEQFF.